These 30 T cell receptor beta chains were sequenced from one sample in a study of CD8+ T cells in alopecia areata. Extracted from the samples, RNA was reverse transcribed into cDNA to serve as the sequencing template. Sequencing used immunoSEQ multiplex PCR; TCRdb keeps in-frame clones, though not all of them. The data show roughly 140,000 clones, 62% seen once. Sequencing was performed on CD8+ T cells sorted from blood. Source of these receptors: a human donor in good health.

The chain carries TRBV11-2 and TRBJ2-3; 9 positions agree with TRBD2. This CDR3 contains 14 residues. The V segment lost 7 bases and the J segment 6 bases; nucleotides outside the gene matches: 8. Germline V gives CDR1 SGHAT, CDR2 FQNNGV. CDR3 sequence: CASTLIAGDDTQYF. CDR3 nucleotides: TGTGCCAGCACCCTCATAGCGGGAGATGATACGCAGTATTTT.

The chain recombines TRBV29-1 with TRBJ2-7; TRBD1 is a possible D gene (5 bases). Trimming removed 5 bases from V and 3 bases from J, with 8 bases in between. The CDR3 is 11 amino acids. Germline V CDR1 and CDR2: SQVTM, ANQGSEA. CDR3 in DNA: TGCAGCGTTTGGCAGGGCTACGAGCAGTACTTC. Translating gives CSVWQGYEQYF.

The chain joins TRBV20-1 to TRBJ2-7, with D hard to call. The CDR3 loop spans 11 amino acids. V was trimmed by 3 bases and J by 3 bases, leaving 6 bases between them. CDR1 DFQATT and CDR2 SNEGSKA come from the germline V gene (reference sequence). This CDR3 is CSASQDYEQYF. CDR3 sequence (DNA): TGCAGTGCTAGCCAGGACTACGAGCAGTACTTC.

The chain recombines TRBV29-1 with TRBJ2-5, with D tentatively TRBD2 (5 bases). Germline V gene lookup returns CDR1 SQVTM and CDR2 ANQGSEA. This CDR3 contains 13 residues. Trimming took off 0 bases at V and 2 bases at J, with 7 bases between the two ends. In DNA, the CDR3 is TGCAGCGTTGAAGAACGGGGTCAAGAGACCCAGTACTTC. Its protein product is CSVEERGQETQYF.

The chain recombines TRBV11-2 with TRBJ2-1; 7 bases are a match to TRBD1. CDR3 length: 12 residues. V dropped 7 bases and J dropped 12; count of bases not matched to a gene: 9. Germline loops: CDR1 SGHAT, CDR2 FQNNGV. CDR3 protein: CASTGQEGGQFF. The CDR3 coding sequence is TGTGCCAGCACCGGACAGGAAGGGGGGCAGTTCTTC.

This chain connects TRBV28 to TRBJ1-2; possible D gene TRBD1, 6 bases. Trimming stripped 5 bases from V and 3 bases from J, with 16 bases between. The CDR3 totals 15 residues. Per the germline V gene, CDR1 is MDHEN and CDR2 is SYDVKM. The CDR3 sequence: CASSRWTEIHYGYTF. In DNA, the CDR3 is TGTGCCAGCAGTCGATGGACAGAGATTCACTATGGCTACACCTTC.

This chain connects TRBV27 to TRBJ2-5; tentative D call: TRBD1 (7 bases). The CDR3 runs 17 residues. Trimming removed 5 bases at V and 11 bases at J, with 30 bases between. Per the germline V gene, CDR1 is MNHEY and CDR2 is SMNVEV (reference sequence). The DNA for the CDR3 is TGTGCCAGCAGTCAACAGGGGCCCGGGAGCTCCTACAATGAGCAGTACTTC. Translation: CASSQQGPGSSYNEQYF.

CDR3 in amino acids: CASSQGARQPQHF. In DNA, the CDR3 is TGTGCCAGCAGCCAGGGGGCGCGACAGCCCCAGCATTTT. The gene calls are TRBV27 and TRBJ1-5; 8 bases line up with TRBD1. With 6 bases clipped from V and 7 bases from J, the junction kept 5 bases outside the gene matches. Germline V gene sequence: CDR1 MNHEY, CDR2 SMNVEV (reference sequence). The CDR3 runs 13 residues.

This chain connects TRBV5-6 to TRBJ2-1; the D gene is possibly TRBD1 (6 bases). Trimming pared 4 bases from V and 9 bases from J, leaving 11 bases between. The CDR3 spans 12 residues. Per germline, CDR1 SGHDT and CDR2 YYEEEE. The CDR3 reads CASSLGGFEQFF. The CDR3 nucleotides read TGTGCCAGCAGCCTAGGGGGTTTTGAGCAGTTCTTC. The whole variable domain, remainder taken from reference TRBV5-6 and TRBJ2-1, is DAGVTQSPTHLIKTRGQQVTLRCSPKSGHDTVSWYQQALGQGPQFIFQYYEEEERQRGNFPDRFSGHQFPNYSSELNVNALLLGDSALYLCASSLGGFEQFFGPGTRLTVL.

This clone was counted many times. V is TRBV2 and J is TRBJ2-7, with 14 bases lining up with TRBD2. The CDR3 is 17 residues long. Germline V lookup: CDR1 SNHLY, CDR2 FYNNEI. CDR3 nucleotide sequence: TGTGCCAGCAGTGAAGCTCACCCCCGACTAGCGGGAGGGCCACTATCGGTC. It codes for CASSEAHPRLAGGPLSV.

V usage is TRBV9 and J usage is TRBJ2-5, with D possibly TRBD2 on 5 matching bases. This CDR3 region has 15 residues. CDR1 and CDR2 from the germline V gene are SGDLS and YYNGEE. V dropped 3 bases and J dropped 5 bases, with 17 bases sitting between them. CDR3 nucleotides: TGTGCCAGCAGCGCCACGGAGGTTTTAAGGGAGACCCAGTACTTC. Amino acid sequence: CASSATEVLRETQYF.

This clone has more than one count but fewer than ten. V gene TRBV5-4 combines with J gene TRBJ2-2; D is possibly TRBD1 (5 bases). The CDR3 length is 14 residues. Germline assignment: CDR1 SGHNT and CDR2 YYREEE (reference sequence). V lost 4 bases and J 7 bases, leaving 14 bases between the germline ends. In DNA, the CDR3 is TGTGCCAGCAGCCTGGGGCCATCTGGCGGGGAGCTGTTTTTT. The encoded protein is CASSLGPSGGELFF.

This clone was seen just once. The CDR3 protein is CASSGLGGGLDGYTF. The CDR3 DNA is TGTGCCAGCAGCGGTTTGGGGGGGGGCCTGGATGGCTACACCTTC. The chain combines TRBV25-1 with TRBJ1-2, with D maybe TRBD1 (6 bases). The CDR3 extends over 15 amino acids. The V end lost 6 bases, the J end lost 6 bases, and 20 bases lay between the germline ends. The germline CDR1 and CDR2 sequences are MGHDK and SYGVNS.

The chain is built from TRBV6-5 and TRBJ1-1, with D possibly being TRBD1 (6 bases). CDR1 is MNHEY and CDR2 is SVGAGI in the germline V gene. This CDR3 region has 15 residues. V lost 0 bases and J 1 base, leaving 9 bases between the germline ends. The CDR3 DNA sequence: TGTGCCAGCAGTTACTCACAGGGCCCGAACACTGAAGCTTTCTTT. Translation gives CASSYSQGPNTEAFF.

This clone occurred a few times. V gene TRBV20-1 combines with J gene TRBJ1-1; no reliable D call. Looked up from germline, CDR1 is DFQATT and CDR2 is SNEGSKA (reference sequence). Deletions cut 2 bases from V and 11 bases from J, with 9 bases between. The CDR3 spans 10 residues. The CDR3: CSARQLRAFF. CDR3 DNA: TGCAGTGCTAGACAGCTCAGGGCTTTCTTT.

The V and J genes are TRBV29-1 and TRBJ2-5; perhaps D is TRBD1 or TRBD2 (6 bases each). Per germline, CDR1 SQVTM and CDR2 ANQGSEA. This CDR3 has 11 amino acids. V dropped 4 bases and J dropped 7 bases, with 10 bases sitting between them. CDR3 in amino acids: CSVVQGGTQYF. The CDR3 DNA follows: TGCAGCGTTGTACAGGGAGGGACCCAGTACTTC.

This clone occurred a few times. A far larger clone is just one base off, so this is likely a read error. The genes are TRBV6-4 and TRBJ1-2; the D is unclear. In germline, CDR1 is MRHNA, CDR2 SNTAGT. Trimming cost V 6 bases and J 0 bases, with 11 bases left between them. The CDR3 covers 14 residues. The CDR3 region is CASSVGNSNYGYTF. In DNA form, the CDR3 reads TGTGCCAGCAGCGTAGGCAACTCTAACTATGGCTACACCTTC.

The gene calls are TRBV4-1 and TRBJ2-6; D might be TRBD1 or TRBD2, each matching 5 bases. The CDR3 is 20 amino acids. The V gene's germline CDR1 is MGHRA and CDR2 YSYEKL. Deletions cut 0 bases from V and 0 bases from J, with 18 bases between. This CDR3 is CASSQDLGTDFSSGANVLTF. The DNA of the CDR3 is TGCGCCAGCAGCCAAGATCTCGGGACCGACTTCTCCTCTGGGGCCAACGTCCTGACTTTC.

For the CDR3, the DNA is TGTGCCAGCATCTTCGCGGGAGGGCCGGGGTACAATGAGCAGTTCTTC. Encoded protein: CASIFAGGPGYNEQFF. The V call is TRBV2, the J call TRBJ2-1, with 9 bases that match TRBD2. The CDR3 loop spans 16 amino acids. V shed 7 bases, J shed 4 bases, and the junction held 11 bases outside the gene matches. Germline V gene sequence: CDR1 SNHLY, CDR2 FYNNEI.

The V call is TRBV13, the J call TRBJ2-7, with D perhaps matching TRBD2 (6 bases). The length of the CDR3 is 14 residues. CDR1 is PRHDT and CDR2 is FYEKMQ in the germline V gene (reference sequence). V was clipped by 2 bases and J by 5 bases, with 13 bases between them. The CDR3 sequence is CASSLRGILHEQYF. The DNA of the CDR3 is TGTGCCAGCAGCTTACGGGGGATCCTCCACGAGCAGTACTTC.

This clone has a handful of counts. The chain employs TRBV28 and TRBJ2-2; tentative D call: TRBD2 (5 bases). Germline-derived CDR1 and CDR2 are MDHEN and SYDVKM. This CDR3 has 13 amino acids. The V end was cut by 8 bases, the J end by 5 bases, with 12 bases between. The CDR3 protein is CASLTRFTGELFF. The CDR3 coding sequence is TGTGCCAGCCTTACTAGATTTACCGGGGAGCTGTTTTTT.

The J gene is TRBJ2-7, the V gene TRBV11-2, with D possibly TRBD1 on 6 matching bases. Germline CDR1 and CDR2: SGHAT and FQNNGV. This CDR3 is 15 amino acids long. With 4 bases removed from V and 2 bases from J, the gap between germline ends came to 15 bases. The CDR3 DNA reads as TGTGCCAGCAGCTCGCAGGGGTATTTCGCCTACGAGCAGTACTTC. Amino acid sequence: CASSSQGYFAYEQYF.

The CDR3 coding sequence is TGTGCCTGGAGTCTCGGACAGGGGTATGAAAAACTGTTTTTT. Translated: CAWSLGQGYEKLFF. The chain uses TRBV30 and TRBJ1-4; 9 bases fit TRBD1. The germline gives CDR1 GTSNPN, CDR2 SVGIG (reference sequence). V lost 2 bases and J lost 6; bases outside the gene matches: 4. The length of the CDR3 is 14 residues.

As regards this clone: The sample carries other DNA sequences with the same CDR3. The gene calls are TRBV27 and TRBJ2-5; the D gene could be TRBD1 or TRBD2 (5 bases each). V was clipped by 4 bases and J by 4 bases, with 7 bases between them. Germline lookup yields CDR1 MNHEY and CDR2 SMNVEV (reference sequence). This CDR3 is built from 12 residues. CDR3 bases: TGTGCCAGCAGTTCGGGACGAGAGACCCAGTACTTC. Amino acids: CASSSGRETQYF.

This clone was seen just once. The chain combines TRBV30 with TRBJ2-7; D is perhaps TRBD2 (6 bases). V dropped 3 bases and J dropped 3 bases, with 21 bases sitting between them. CDR1 and CDR2 (germline): GTSNPN, SVGIG (reference sequence). This CDR3 has 16 residues. DNA for the CDR3: TGTGCCTGGAGCCCCCTCCCGAGAAGGAGGGACTACGAGCAGTACTTC. It is translated as CAWSPLPRRRDYEQYF.

The chain joins TRBV4-2 to TRBJ2-7, with 11 positions matching TRBD2. Germline V gene sequence: CDR1 LGHNA, CDR2 YNFKEQ. The CDR3 extends over 15 amino acids. V lost 0 bases to trimming and J lost 3 bases; unmatched junction nucleotides: 1. CDR3 region: CASSQDTSGSYEQYF. As DNA, the CDR3 is TGTGCCAGCAGCCAAGATACTAGCGGGAGCTACGAGCAGTACTTC.

The chain joins TRBV30 to TRBJ1-1; D is ambiguous. CDR1 and CDR2 (germline): GTSNPN, SVGIG (reference sequence). This CDR3 has 14 residues. V lost 4 bases and J 7 bases, leaving 19 bases between the germline ends. This CDR3 is CAWIPPGEFFEAFF. The CDR3 bases are TGTGCCTGGATTCCCCCCGGGGAGTTTTTTGAAGCTTTCTTT.

The V call is TRBV11-2, the J call TRBJ2-3; 13 nucleotides match TRBD2. CDR1 is SGHAT, CDR2 FQNNGV, per germline. J gave up 4 bases and V 5 bases, and 15 bases lay outside the gene matches. This CDR3 is 19 amino acids long. CDR3 sequence (DNA): TGTGCCAGCAGCACCCGGGGCGGGGGACTAGCGGGATTCTCAGATACGCAGTATTTT. This encodes CASSTRGGGLAGFSDTQYF.

The V and J genes are TRBV29-1 and TRBJ2-7; D unclear. Trimming took off 4 bases at V and 3 bases at J, with 10 bases between the two ends. Per the germline V gene, CDR1 is SQVTM and CDR2 is ANQGSEA. This CDR3 has 12 amino acids. Here the CDR3 reads CSVGDGYYEQYF. CDR3 nucleotides: TGCAGCGTTGGTGACGGGTACTACGAGCAGTACTTC.

V gene TRBV6-5 combines with J gene TRBJ2-7, with 10 bases aligning to TRBD1. The CDR3 spans 14 residues. V was clipped by 6 bases and J by 5 bases; unmatched bases: 7. Per the germline V gene, CDR1 is MNHEY and CDR2 is SVGAGI. This CDR3 is CASSLTGGRNEQYF. The CDR3 DNA sequence: TGTGCCAGCAGCCTGACAGGGGGCAGGAACGAGCAGTACTTC.